One T cell receptor (beta chain) is described in this entry. This clone was picked up a small number of times. Its antigen target is currently unknown. No base quality information exists; no much larger clone differs at one position. This entry comes from a study of blood T cell repertoires in COVID-19 (dated by TCRdb to the early 2020s). As for the study more broadly: Samples from collaborators originated in the United States, Italy and Spain and spanned both the acute and convalescent phases of COVID-19. The prospective study material was composed of cDNA or gDNA derived from T cells, B-cell-depleted T cells, or PBMCs. Subjects who had been exposed to COVID-19, were actively infected with it, or had recovered from it provided the deeply sampled blood TCRbeta repertoires that made up the dataset. The repertoires were made available in a free public database intended to serve as a resource for research on the immune response to SARS-CoV-2. The samples were drawn from two sources: the first 160 participants of the ongoing ImmuneRACE study, and 950 to 1,500 subjects contributed by 6 global collaborators. A de-identified subject ID, COVID-19 status, age in years and sex were almost always included in the sample metadata. Where available, HLA class I and class II types were taken from metadata supplied by the sample provider and were not determined by assay-based typing. The study at large found these results: Clinical and demographic metadata were provided uncurated, with the amount varying by source and participant.

Whole blood was collected in K2EDTA tubes by collaborating institutions according to the institutions' own protocols. For TCRbeta analysis, collaborator samples were shipped as frozen whole blood, as isolated PBMCs, or as DNA extracted from either sample type. V lost 4 bases and J lost 0 bases, and the count of bases not matched to a germline gene is 8. The germline V gene supplies CDR1 SGHTA and CDR2 FQGNSA. There are 17 amino acids in the CDR3, from cysteine to phenylalanine inclusive. The entry retains the CDR3 DNA only, 51 bases that are in frame from base 1. The immunoSEQ Assay, a bias-controlled multiplex PCR, was used to amplify TCRbeta CDR3 regions from genomic DNA. Regarding the original processing steps: Nucleated cell counts per sample were estimated from amplification of reference gene primers within the assay. To quantify the absolute abundance of each unique TCRbeta CDR3 rearrangement, sequence reads were collapsed and filtered. For each sample, productive Simpson clonality was calculated as the square root of Simpson's diversity index across productive rearrangements. This immuneACCESS table, as held by TCRdb, lists in-frame sequences with V and J called but not all clones. Of the missing ones, under half trace to an unresolved V gene in checked studies; the others have no known cause. V and J calls and clone size are copied from that table; D and trimming were computed from the DNA. The sample includes about 52,000 clones, with 86% observed a single time. The ten largest make up roughly 25% of the sample.

This receptor was obtained from a woman older than 75 with acute or convalescent COVID-19. The sample taken for sequencing was peripheral blood. Rearrangement joined TRBV7-2 to TRBJ1-4, with 7 bases in between that match TRBD1. The DNA sequence reads TGTGCCAGCAGCTGGGACAGACTAACTCCAACTAATGAAAAACTGTTTTTT. It translates as CASSWDRLTPTNEKLFF.